This T cell receptor beta chain was captured in a study of blood T cell repertoires in COVID-19. Germline V CDR1 and CDR2: SGHAT, FQNNGV. The V gene lost 0 bases and the J gene lost 5 bases, with 12 bases spanning the gap. The length of the CDR3 is 15 residues. In the original workflow: Estimates of nucleated cell counts were drawn from the amplification of reference gene primers. Sequencing used immunoSEQ multiplex PCR; TCRdb keeps in-frame clones, though not all of them. The D gene and trimming were derived from the DNA, and the V and J assignments and clone size from that table. The sample lists about 190,000 clones, over 75% occurring once.

The clonotype comes from a woman over 75 with active or convalescent COVID-19. Sequences were obtained from peripheral blood. The gene calls are TRBV11-2 and TRBJ2-3; TRBD1 might be the D (7 bases). The CDR3 loop is CASSLEGTAGDTQYF. CDR3 in DNA: TGTGCCAGCAGCTTAGAAGGGACAGCGGGAGATACGCAGTATTTT.